This note documents a single T cell receptor (beta chain) sequence. This clonotype was seen many times. The specificity of this receptor is unknown. Per-nucleotide qualities are absent, and no much larger clonotype sits a single base away. The sample comes from a study of response to subunit inactivated influenza vaccine (dated by TCRdb to between 2018 and 2020). About the full investigation: To follow how T cells responded to a trivalent subunit inactivated influenza vaccine, the researchers relied on deep quantitative profiling of the T cell receptor repertoire.

The germline V end is reduced by 4 bases and the J end by 3 bases; junction bases left unmatched: 0. The CDR3 covers 11 residues, taking in both the cysteine and the phenylalanine. Only CDR3 DNA is held: 33 bases, read in frame from base 1. For CDR1 and CDR2, the germline V gene lists SQVTM and ANQGSEA. Summary of the overall study and its limitations: The authors proposed that each seasonal influenza vaccination may bring in only a limited number of new T cells.

Library preparation was by RT-PCR. Instrument used: Illumina HiSeq 2500. TCRdb trimmed the raw reads at Q25, called clones with MiXCR and kept productive beta chains. Entries are consolidated by CDR3 protein sequence, retaining the most common genes and DNA. This sample has about 540,000 distinct CDR3 sequences in its table, and under 30% of those were observed once. 2.8% of the sample rests with the top ten. The data also belong to a second study, concerning T cells expressing NK-cell markers. As described in the second report: The TCR beta cDNA libraries were made using 5'RACE template switching, a step that added both a universal primer site and unique molecular identifiers. Fewer than ten donors provided sorted CD3+CD56+NKG2C+, CD3+CD56+NKG2C- and CD3+CD56-NKG2C+ T-cell subsets, whose TCR beta-chain repertoires were profiled. Among the eight sequenced donors, only one was HCMV-seronegative, while the other seven were HCMV-seropositive. To restrict sorting to alphabetaTCR-expressing T cells, an anti-gammadeltaTCR antibody was added in several experiments. In six donors, the dominant CD3+CD56+NKG2C+ clonotypes were among the top 10 CD8+ clonotypes and accounted for about 1.0-7.0% of CD8+ T cells. Those dominant clonotypes were again the most abundant among CD3+CD56-NKG2C+ cells in a handful of donors, at roughly 25-65%. Whether the expanded NKG2C-expressing T cell clones were specific for HCMV antigens remained unclear. All eight donors whose samples were sequenced were randomly selected healthy volunteers, three of them men and five women. To determine HCMV serostatus, a commercial ELISA kit was used to detect HCMV-specific IgG in serum. Ficoll density gradient centrifugation was used to isolate peripheral blood mononuclear cells from blood. Magnetic immunoseparation with Miltenyi isolation kits was used to isolate CD4+ and CD8+ T cells from PBMC. Priming for cDNA synthesis came from the TCR beta constant segment, and two successive PCR amplification steps followed. Libraries were sequenced as 2 x 150 bp reads on Illumina HiSeq 2000/2500, MiSeq or NextSeq. MIGEC was used to demultiplex reads and group reads by UMI, and MiTCR was used to assemble and quantify clonotypes. To exclude erroneous sequences, any TCR cDNA sequence not supported by at least two reads was discarded. Downstream repertoire analysis used the tcR package, and clonotypes were matched across fractions by CDR3 nucleotide sequence plus V segment. VDJmatch was used to annotate antigen specificity against VDJdb, with one amino acid substitution allowed in CDR3.

The receptor comes from a man aged 45-65 years who received an inactivated influenza vaccine. Donor details come from another sample of the same person, matched by shared clones. This material consisted of CD4+ T cells sorted from PBMCs, taken roughly 13 days after vaccination. Rearrangement joined TRBV29-1 to TRBJ2-7; 7 middle bases align to TRBD2. The DNA sequence is as follows: TGCAGCGTTGGGGACTACTACGAGCAGTACTTC. Protein translation: CSVGDYYEQYF.